This passage covers 32 T cell receptor beta chains from one sample sequenced in a study of blood T cell repertoires in COVID-19. The data were produced by immunoSEQ multiplex PCR, yet TCRdb's version contains in-frame clones alone and is incomplete. The sample has around 150,000 clones, around 82% seen once. Sequencing was carried out using peripheral blood. These TCRs come from a woman aged 40-49 years with COVID-19, enrolled during active disease.

The chain couples TRBV19 to TRBJ2-3, with TRBD2 as a possible D gene (6 bases). Deletions cut 4 bases from V and 6 bases from J, with 14 bases between. Per the germline V gene, CDR1 is LNHDA and CDR2 is SQIVND (reference sequence). The CDR3 has 14 amino acids. The CDR3 sequence: CASSTGASQDTQYF. The CDR3 bases are TGTGCCAGTAGTACGGGAGCCAGTCAGGATACGCAGTATTTT.

The chain couples TRBV11-2 to TRBJ2-2, with D hard to call. CDR3 length equals 12 residues. Germline V CDR1 and CDR2: SGHAT, FQNNGV. V lost 1 base and J 7 bases, leaving 4 bases between the germline ends. CDR3 in amino acids: CASSLVHGELFF. In DNA form, the CDR3 reads TGTGCCAGCAGCTTAGTCCACGGGGAGCTGTTTTTT.

This clone has a handful of counts. This sequence joins TRBV9 and TRBJ1-1, with D possibly matching TRBD1 (5 bases). The CDR3 covers 15 residues. V lost 3 bases to trimming and J lost 3 bases, with 15 bases between them. CDR1 and CDR2 from the germline V gene are SGDLS and YYNGEE. CDR3: CASSAPGLPHTEAFF. CDR3 nucleotides: TGTGCCAGCAGCGCGCCGGGACTCCCGCACACTGAAGCTTTCTTT.

This clone was counted between two and nine times. The chain links TRBV24-1 to TRBJ2-3; 9 bases are shared with TRBD2. Losses at the gene ends were 7 bases for V and 3 bases for J; bases not matched to a gene: 10. The CDR3 covers 16 residues. CDR1 and CDR2 from the germline V gene are KGHDR and SFDVKD. CDR3 amino acids: CATRGGRALGTDTQYF. CDR3 in DNA: TGTGCCACCAGAGGCGGGAGGGCCTTGGGTACAGATACGCAGTATTTT.

V usage is TRBV7-8 and J usage is TRBJ1-6; D unresolved. Trimming left V 1 base short and J 7 bases short, with 8 bases between. The germline gives CDR1 SGHVS, CDR2 FQNEAQ. This CDR3 contains 14 residues. The CDR3 loop reads CASSLGAENSPLHF. CDR3 in DNA: TGTGCCAGCAGCTTAGGGGCAGAGAATTCACCCCTCCACTTT.

The CDR3 is CASSPRWGANTEAFF. The CDR3 DNA follows: TGTGCCAGCAGCCCTCGGTGGGGCGCGAACACTGAAGCTTTCTTT. The V gene is TRBV5-5, the J gene TRBJ1-1, with D tentatively TRBD1 (5 bases). Germline V gene sequence: CDR1 SGHKS, CDR2 YYEKEE (reference sequence). The CDR3 loop spans 15 amino acids. V was shortened by 4 bases and J by 1 base, with 14 bases between the two germline ends.

The chain uses TRBV2 and TRBJ2-5; the D gene is possibly TRBD1 (6 bases). V gave up 6 bases and J gave up 1 base, with 12 bases separating them. This CDR3 comprises 14 residues. Per germline, CDR1 SNHLY and CDR2 FYNNEI. CDR3: CASSAQGPQETQYF. CDR3 DNA: TGTGCCAGCAGCGCCCAGGGGCCCCAAGAGACCCAGTACTTC.

The chain joins TRBV15 to TRBJ2-3; D may be TRBD2 (5 bases). The V gene's germline CDR1 is LNHNV and CDR2 YYDKDF (reference sequence). This CDR3 comprises 15 residues. The V gene lost 0 bases and the J gene lost 6 bases, with 13 bases spanning the gap. CDR3 bases: TGTGCCACCAGCAGAGATCCGAGGGCTCGGGATACGCAGTATTTT. Encoded protein: CATSRDPRARDTQYF.

This clone was observed a few times. The CDR3 loop reads CASSPSGITGNQQYF. CDR3 sequence (DNA): TGCGCCAGCAGCCCCAGCGGAATCACCGGGAACCAGCAGTACTTC. The chain couples TRBV4-1 to TRBJ2-7; D perhaps matches TRBD2 (5 bases). Between the trimmed V and J ends, which lost 4 bases and 8 bases, there was a span of 21 bases. This CDR3 contains 15 residues. Germline V CDR1 and CDR2: MGHRA, YSYEKL.

The J gene is TRBJ1-5, the V gene TRBV10-3; D remains ambiguous. V was clipped by 11 bases and J by 2 bases, with 10 bases between them. The CDR3 has 12 residues. The germline CDR1 and CDR2 sequences are ENHRY and SYGVKD. CDR3 in amino acids: CAFEQCNQPQHF. Here the CDR3 DNA reads TGTGCCTTCGAACAGTGCAATCAGCCCCAGCATTTT.

The rearrangement links TRBV19 to TRBJ1-5; 7 bases are shared with TRBD1. Trimming removed 4 bases from V and 4 bases from J; junction bases left unmatched: 4. This CDR3 comprises 14 residues. CDR1 and CDR2 (germline): LNHDA, SQIVND (reference sequence). The CDR3 sequence: CASSRTGVNQPQHF. CDR3 in DNA: TGTGCCAGTAGTAGGACAGGAGTTAATCAGCCCCAGCATTTT.

The chain is built from TRBV9 and TRBJ2-3; D is undetermined. CDR1 and CDR2 from the germline V gene are SGDLS and YYNGEE. Trimming removed 6 bases from V and 2 bases from J, with 13 bases in between. The CDR3 runs to 14 residues. CDR3 protein: CASNQRQVTDTQYF. The CDR3 bases are TGTGCCAGCAACCAAAGACAAGTCACAGATACGCAGTATTTT. Looking up the rest from reference TRBV9 and TRBJ2-3 gives the full variable domain: DSGVTQTPKHLITATGQRVTLRCSPRSGDLSVYWYQQSLDQGLQFLIQYYNGEERAKGNILERFSAQQFPDLHSELNLSSLELGDSALYFCASNQRQVTDTQYFGPGTRLTVL.

Points on this clone: An end of the junction does not agree with germline; a read error may underlie this. The CDR3 is CASSIDGVSGAKAFF. For the CDR3, the DNA is TGTGCCAGTAGCATAGACGGCGTGTCGGGAGCCAAAGCTTTCTTT. The chain employs TRBV19 and TRBJ1-1; D remains ambiguous. The CDR3 sequence is 15 residues long. Germline loops: CDR1 LNHDA, CDR2 SQIVND (reference sequence).

This rearrangement joins TRBV5-6 to TRBJ2-1; D ambiguous. V lost 0 bases, J lost 0 bases, and 7 bases lay in between. CDR1 is SGHDT, CDR2 YYEEEE, per germline. The CDR3 length is 15 residues. CDR3 amino acids: CASSLVGSSYNEQFF. In nucleotides, the CDR3 is TGTGCCAGCAGCTTGGTCGGTAGCTCCTACAATGAGCAGTTCTTC.

The chain uses TRBV19 and TRBJ2-1, with 7 nucleotides matching TRBD2. From germline, CDR1 is LNHDA and CDR2 SQIVND (reference sequence). V lost 1 base, J lost 4 bases, and 1 base stayed unmatched. CDR3 length equals 14 residues. The CDR3 region has the DNA TGTGCCAGTAGTATAGGGACTAGGTACAATGAGCAGTTCTTC. The encoded protein is CASSIGTRYNEQFF.

The chain couples TRBV4-1 to TRBJ2-5; 12 bases line up with TRBD2. Germline values: CDR1 MGHRA, CDR2 YSYEKL. The CDR3 contains 15 residues. With 1 base clipped from V and 7 bases from J, the junction kept 4 bases outside the gene matches. CDR3 protein: CASSQGTSGALTQYF. Here the CDR3 DNA reads TGCGCCAGCAGCCAAGGGACTAGCGGGGCCTTGACCCAGTACTTC.

The rearrangement links TRBV5-5 to TRBJ1-1; TRBD1 matches 7 bases. This CDR3 is built from 18 residues. The germline CDR1 and CDR2 sequences are SGHKS and YYEKEE (reference sequence). V gave up 2 bases and J gave up 3 bases; unmatched junction bases: 16. The CDR3 reads CASSFRSGPGGGYTEAFF. CDR3 nucleotides: TGTGCCAGCAGCTTTAGATCAGGACCAGGGGGTGGGTACACTGAAGCTTTCTTT.

The genes are TRBV6-1 and TRBJ1-5; D is uncertain. V gave up 2 bases and J gave up 4 bases, with 3 bases separating them. The CDR3 sequence is 12 residues long. Germline V gives CDR1 MNHNS, CDR2 SASEGT. CDR3 sequence (DNA): TGTGCCAGCAGTGAACGTAATCAGCCCCAGCATTTT. It translates to CASSERNQPQHF.

This chain joins TRBV9 and TRBJ1-5, with D possibly TRBD1 on 5 matching bases. The CDR3 spans 13 residues. CDR1 SGDLS and CDR2 YYNGEE come from the germline V gene. V was pared by 3 bases and J by 6 bases, with 10 bases between. CDR3 bases: TGTGCCAGCAGCGAAACAGGATCTCAGCCCCAGCATTTT. Its translation is CASSETGSQPQHF.

The chain joins TRBV10-1 to TRBJ2-1, with D perhaps matching TRBD2 (6 bases). This CDR3 is built from 14 residues. V lost 10 bases and J lost 7, with 20 bases in between. The germline gives CDR1 WNHNN, CDR2 SYGVQD (reference sequence). Written as DNA, the CDR3 is TGCGCCACCTCCCGGGACTCCCGTATGAATGAGCAGTTCTTC. This gives the protein CATSRDSRMNEQFF.

The chain employs TRBV4-1 and TRBJ2-4, with TRBD2 identical over 12 bases. Germline V CDR1 and CDR2: MGHRA, YSYEKL. With 3 bases clipped from V and 0 bases from J, the junction kept 6 bases outside the gene matches. The CDR3 length is 18 residues. CDR3 residues: CASSHQGLAGKAKNIQYF. As DNA, the CDR3 is TGCGCCAGCAGCCACCAGGGACTAGCGGGTAAAGCCAAAAACATTCAGTACTTC.

This clone was seen only once. V gene TRBV12-5 combines with J gene TRBJ2-5; D is unresolved. The CDR3 sequence is 13 residues long. Germline CDR1 reads LGHNT; CDR2 reads FRNRAP. V shed 5 bases and J shed 2 bases, with 9 bases lying between them. The CDR3 DNA reads as TGTGCTAGTGGTCCAGGCCTACAAGAGACCCAGTACTTC. Amino acid sequence: CASGPGLQETQYF.

V usage is TRBV2 and J usage is TRBJ2-7; D not certain. CDR1 is SNHLY, CDR2 FYNNEI, per germline. The CDR3 runs to 14 residues. V was cut by 4 bases and J by 1 base, with 11 bases left in between. DNA of the CDR3: TGTGCCAGCAGTGGGTTTGATAGATCCTACGAGCAGTACGTC. This encodes CASSGFDRSYEQYV.

This chain links TRBV28 with TRBJ2-3; 13 bases line up with TRBD2. The CDR3 length is 15 residues. V trimming: 8 bases; J trimming: 5 bases; junction bases outside the gene matches: 7. Germline loops: CDR1 MDHEN, CDR2 SYDVKM. The CDR3 region has the DNA TGTGCCAGCGGGAGACTAGCGGGAGGTGAAGATACGCAGTATTTT. Its protein product is CASGRLAGGEDTQYF.

Turning to this clone: One end of the junction does not line up with germline, which may come from a read error. This chain connects TRBV6-1 to TRBJ2-5, with a weak D call TRBD1 (6 bases). The germline V gene encodes CDR1 MNHNS and CDR2 SASEGT. CDR3 size: 12 residues. In nucleotides, the CDR3 is TGTGCCAGCAGTGACCTTGGCAGGGGTCCCCACTTC. Translation: CASSDLGRGPHF.

This chain connects TRBV7-9 to TRBJ1-5; the D is unclear. The V gene's germline CDR1 is SEHNR and CDR2 FQNEAQ (reference sequence). CDR3 length: 13 residues. Trimming removed 4 bases from V and 4 bases from J, with 8 bases in between. The CDR3 sequence: CASSSIQNQPQHF. CDR3 bases: TGTGCCAGCAGCTCCATACAAAATCAGCCCCAGCATTTT.

This clone was counted ten times or more. This rearrangement joins TRBV5-1 to TRBJ2-3; 7 bases map to TRBD1. The CDR3 loop spans 15 amino acids. V gave up 0 bases and J gave up 2 bases; unmatched junction bases: 3. From germline, CDR1 is SGHRS and CDR2 YFSETQ. The CDR3 DNA reads TGCGCCAGCAGCTTGGAGGGGGCGCCCACAGATACGCAGTATTTT. Its translation: CASSLEGAPTDTQYF.

This chain links TRBV27 with TRBJ2-7; the match to TRBD1 covers 9 bases. The CDR3 has 16 residues. Germline CDR1 and CDR2: MNHEY and SMNVEV (reference sequence). J lost 0 bases, V lost 8 bases, and 11 bases had no gene match. The CDR3 loop reads CASYGRDRATSYEQYF. For the CDR3, the DNA is TGTGCCAGCTATGGGAGGGACAGGGCAACCTCCTACGAGCAGTACTTC.

This chain connects TRBV4-1 to TRBJ2-1, with 9 bases fitting TRBD2. This CDR3 comprises 17 residues. Germline CDR1 is MGHRA and CDR2 is YSYEKL. With V trimmed by 1 base and J by 6 bases, 10 bases remained unmatched. CDR3 sequence reads: CASSQVFSSGKGNEQFF. In nucleotides, the CDR3 is TGCGCCAGCAGCCAAGTCTTTTCTAGCGGGAAAGGCAATGAGCAGTTCTTC.

The CDR3 coding sequence is TGTGCCAGCAGCTCTTCGATTGGTGCGAGCTCCTACAATGAGCAGTTCTTC. Residues: CASSSSIGASSYNEQFF. The chain employs TRBV11-3 and TRBJ2-1; D remains unclear. Trimming cost V 4 bases and J 0 bases, with 16 bases left between them. The CDR3 is 17 amino acids. CDR1 SGHNT and CDR2 YENEEA come from the germline V gene.

This clone was recorded a few times. CDR3 region: CSVEVGTGQYF. In nucleotides, the CDR3 is TGCAGCGTTGAAGTGGGGACAGGGCAGTACTTC. The V and J genes are TRBV29-1 and TRBJ2-7; 8 bases are a match to TRBD1. The CDR3 contains 11 residues. V shed 1 base, J shed 9 bases, and the junction held 2 bases outside the gene matches. The V gene's germline CDR1 is SQVTM and CDR2 ANQGSEA.

This clone was detected a few times. The chain combines TRBV12-3 or TRBV12-4 with TRBJ1-5; 8 nucleotides align to TRBD1. This CDR3 is 13 amino acids long. The V gene end was trimmed by 5 bases and the J gene end by 6 bases; junction bases not matched to a gene: 3. Written as DNA, the CDR3 is TGTGCCAGCAGTCAGGGGGCAGGTCAGCCCCAGCATTTT. This encodes CASSQGAGQPQHF.